The T cell receptor (beta chain) described here comes from a study of identical twins. The CDR3 spans 15 residues. After removal of 5 bases from V and 9 bases from J, the junction contained 7 bases not matched to a gene. Germline V gives CDR1 SGHTA, CDR2 FQGNSA. Each CDR3 protein is one row after TCRdb ran MiXCR on the 5' RACE reads. The sample shows approximately 1.8 million distinct CDR3 sequences, 32% of them seen only once. V gene TRBV7-2 combines with J gene TRBJ2-1; 13 bases are a match to TRBD2. Specimen: cord blood. This receptor was obtained from a newborn girl in good health. The CDR3 region has the DNA TGTGCCAGCAGCACCGGACTAGCGGGAGTTAGTGAGCAGTTCTTC. It translates to CASSTGLAGVSEQFF.